This T cell receptor (beta chain) was identified in a study of technical replicates of blood from several donors. This CDR3 contains 15 residues. In germline, CDR1 is SGHAT, CDR2 FQNNGV. Losses at the gene ends were 5 bases for V and 0 bases for J; bases not matched to a gene: 4. Sequenced by immunoSEQ multiplex PCR; TCRdb stores in-frame clones only, minus some. The table records 84,000 or so clones, approximately 97% of them present only once. The TCR comes from a human donor in good health. This chain joins TRBV11-2 and TRBJ1-5; 7 bases map to TRBD1. The specimen was T cells isolated from PBMCs. The CDR3 sequence is CASSRGQYSNQPQHF. For the CDR3, the DNA is TGTGCCAGCAGCCGGGGACAGTATAGCAATCAGCCCCAGCATTTT.